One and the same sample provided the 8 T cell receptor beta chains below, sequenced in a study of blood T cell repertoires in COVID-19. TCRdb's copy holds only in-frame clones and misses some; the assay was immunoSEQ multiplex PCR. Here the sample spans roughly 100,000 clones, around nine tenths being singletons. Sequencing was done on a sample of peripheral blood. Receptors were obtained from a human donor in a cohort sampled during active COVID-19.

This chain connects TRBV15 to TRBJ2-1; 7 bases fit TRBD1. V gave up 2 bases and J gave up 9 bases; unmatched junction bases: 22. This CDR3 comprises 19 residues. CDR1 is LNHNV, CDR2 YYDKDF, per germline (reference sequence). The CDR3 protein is CATSRQRSGGPDRRSEQFF. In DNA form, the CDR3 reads TGTGCCACCAGCAGACAGAGGTCCGGTGGTCCGGACAGGAGGAGTGAGCAGTTCTTC. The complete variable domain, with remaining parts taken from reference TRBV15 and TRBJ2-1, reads DAMVIQNPRYQVTQFGKPVTLSCSQTLNHNVMYWYQQKSSQAPKLLFHYYDKDFNNEADTPDNFQSRRPNTSFCFLDIRSPGLGDTAMYLCATSRQRSGGPDRRSEQFFGPGTRLTVL.

For the CDR3, the DNA is TGTGCCAGCAGCCAAGAGTTAGGCAGGGGAGAGACCCAGTACTTC. Translation gives CASSQELGRGETQYF. V gene TRBV3-1 (or the pseudogene TRBV3-2) combines with J gene TRBJ2-5, with D possibly TRBD1 on 6 matching bases. Germline V gives CDR1 LGHDT, CDR2 YNNKEL (reference sequence). V was cut by 0 bases and J by 4 bases, with 12 bases left in between. The CDR3 runs 15 residues.

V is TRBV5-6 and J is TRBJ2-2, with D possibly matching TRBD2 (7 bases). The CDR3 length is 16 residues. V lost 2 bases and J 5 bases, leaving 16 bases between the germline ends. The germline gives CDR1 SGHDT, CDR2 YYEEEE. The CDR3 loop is CASSFWTAGRTGELFF. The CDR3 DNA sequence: TGTGCCAGCAGCTTTTGGACAGCGGGAAGAACCGGGGAGCTGTTTTTT.

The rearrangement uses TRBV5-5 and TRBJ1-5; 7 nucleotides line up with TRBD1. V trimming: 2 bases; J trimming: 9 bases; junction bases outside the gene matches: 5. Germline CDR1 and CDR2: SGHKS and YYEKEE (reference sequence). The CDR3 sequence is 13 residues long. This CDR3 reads CASSLTGDGPQHF. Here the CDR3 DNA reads TGTGCCAGCAGCTTAACAGGGGACGGGCCCCAGCATTTT.

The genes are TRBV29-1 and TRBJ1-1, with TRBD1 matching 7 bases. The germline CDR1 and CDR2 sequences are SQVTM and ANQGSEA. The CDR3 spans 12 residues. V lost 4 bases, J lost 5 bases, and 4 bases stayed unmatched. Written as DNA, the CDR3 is TGCAGCGTTGGGGCAGGGGGAACTGAAGCTTTCTTT. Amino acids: CSVGAGGTEAFF.

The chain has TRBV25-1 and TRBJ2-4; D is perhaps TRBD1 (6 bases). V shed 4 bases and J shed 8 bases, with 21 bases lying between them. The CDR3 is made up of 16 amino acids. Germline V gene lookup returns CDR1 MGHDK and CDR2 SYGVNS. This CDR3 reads CASSGSPRDNSHIQYF. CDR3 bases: TGTGCCAGCAGTGGATCTCCCCGGGACAACAGCCACATTCAGTACTTC.

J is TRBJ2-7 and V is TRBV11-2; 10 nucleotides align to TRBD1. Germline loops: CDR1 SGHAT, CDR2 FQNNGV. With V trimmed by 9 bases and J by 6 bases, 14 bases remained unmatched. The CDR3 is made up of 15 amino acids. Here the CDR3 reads CASSRRDRGESEQYF. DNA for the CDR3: TGTGCCAGTAGCCGCCGGGACAGGGGAGAGAGCGAGCAGTACTTC.

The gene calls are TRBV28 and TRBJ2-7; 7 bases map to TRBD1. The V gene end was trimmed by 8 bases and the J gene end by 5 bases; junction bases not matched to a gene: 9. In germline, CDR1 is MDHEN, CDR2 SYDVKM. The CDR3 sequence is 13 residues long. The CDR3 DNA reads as TGTGCCAGCCTATCGACAGGGTGGAACGAGCAGTACTTC. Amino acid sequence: CASLSTGWNEQYF.